Below are 14 T cell receptor beta chains sequenced from a single sample in a study of PD-L1 blockade in urothelial cancer. The method was immunoSEQ multiplex PCR; TCRdb's version includes in-frame clones alone and lacks a portion of them. The table has tens of thousands of clones, 75% to 85% seen once; the top ten hold roughly 17%. As to time point: pretreatment peripheral blood. Sequences were derived from PBMCs, sampled around atezolizumab (anti-PD-L1) treatment. The origin of the receptors is a man in his fifties or sixties with urothelial cancer.

The V gene is TRBV2, the J gene TRBJ2-7, with TRBD1 as a possible D gene (6 bases). Germline V gives CDR1 SNHLY, CDR2 FYNNEI. V gave up 3 bases and J gave up 4 bases, with 16 bases separating them. The CDR3 sequence is 15 residues long. DNA for the CDR3: TGTGCCAGCAGTGATAGGACAGACCCTCTTTACGAGCAGTACTTC. Translation: CASSDRTDPLYEQYF.

This chain uses TRBV19 with TRBJ2-1, with 8 bases lining up with TRBD2. The length of the CDR3 is 14 residues. Germline V gene sequence: CDR1 LNHDA, CDR2 SQIVND (reference sequence). Trimming cost V 1 base and J 6 bases; bases outside gene matches: 2. The CDR3 region has the DNA TGTGCCAGTAGTATAGCGGGAGGGCCCAATGAGCAGTTCTTC. Its protein is CASSIAGGPNEQFF. The entire variable domain, with the rest obtained from reference TRBV19 and TRBJ2-1, is as follows: DGGITQSPKYLFRKEGQNVTLSCEQNLNHDAMYWYRQDPGQGLRLIYYSQIVNDFQKGDIAEGYSVSREKKESFPLTVTSAQKNPTAFYLCASSIAGGPNEQFFGPGTRLTVL.

This chain connects TRBV2 to TRBJ2-1, with 8 bases identical to TRBD2. Per germline, CDR1 SNHLY and CDR2 FYNNEI. This CDR3 is 15 amino acids long. V shed 7 bases and J 6 bases; nucleotides not matched to a gene: 11. CDR3 DNA sequence: TGTGCCAGCACGGGGCCCAGCGGGAGAGGCAATGAGCAGTTCTTC. Its protein is CASTGPSGRGNEQFF.

The chain links TRBV5-8 to TRBJ2-7, with 12 bases matching TRBD1. The J segment lost 5 bases and the V segment lost 0 bases, leaving 3 bases of the junction unmatched. The germline V gene encodes CDR1 SGHTS and CDR2 YDEGEE. The CDR3 is made up of 15 amino acids. CDR3 region: CASSLDGTGGDEQYF. CDR3 DNA sequence: TGTGCCAGCAGCTTGGACGGGACAGGGGGCGACGAGCAGTACTTC. The whole variable domain, filled in from reference TRBV5-8 and TRBJ2-7, reads EAGVTQSPTHLIKTRGQQATLRCSPISGHTSVYWYQQALGLGLQFLLWYDEGEERNRGNFPPRFSGRQFPNYSSELNVNALELEDSALYLCASSLDGTGGDEQYFGPGTRLTVT.

This rearrangement joins TRBV7-6 to TRBJ1-2, with a weak D call TRBD1 (6 bases). Trimming removed 8 bases at V and 2 bases at J, with 18 bases between. Germline CDR1 is SGHVS and CDR2 is FNYEAQ. The CDR3 runs 15 residues. The CDR3 DNA is TGTGCCAGCTCCCCTGAGACAGGACGAAACTATGGCTACACCTTC. It is translated as CASSPETGRNYGYTF.

This clone was seen a handful of times. The chain recombines TRBV7-2 with TRBJ1-1, with D possibly matching TRBD1 (5 bases). Germline V gene sequence: CDR1 SGHTA, CDR2 FQGNSA. There are 12 residues in the CDR3. V was clipped by 6 bases and J by 9 bases, with 14 bases between them. The CDR3 here is CASRGPGNQAFF. As DNA, the CDR3 is TGTGCCAGCAGGGGCCCAGGGAATCAAGCTTTCTTT.

The rearrangement joins TRBV30 to TRBJ2-3; D not resolved. The V gene's germline CDR1 is GTSNPN and CDR2 SVGIG (reference sequence). The CDR3 totals 15 residues. The V end lost 0 bases, the J end lost 2 bases, and 12 bases lay between the germline ends. This CDR3 reads CAWSVPVLYTDTQYF. The CDR3 region has the DNA TGTGCCTGGAGTGTACCCGTACTTTACACAGATACGCAGTATTTT.

The chain couples TRBV5-4 to TRBJ2-3; no clear D gene. The CDR3 sequence is 13 residues long. The germline V and J ends were trimmed by 8 bases and 0 bases, with 10 bases remaining between them. Looked up from germline, CDR1 is SGHNT and CDR2 is YYREEE (reference sequence). CDR3 residues: CASRPQSTDTQYF. Written as DNA, the CDR3 is TGTGCCAGTCGCCCCCAGAGCACAGATACGCAGTATTTT.

The J gene is TRBJ1-3, the V gene TRBV5-4; D is possibly TRBD1 (6 bases). This CDR3 has 15 amino acids. Trimming cost V 4 bases and J 4 bases, with 15 bases left between them. CDR1 and CDR2 (germline): SGHNT, YYREEE (reference sequence). The DNA of the CDR3 is TGTGCCAGCAGCCCAAACTCAGGGGACGGAAACACCATATATTTT. Residues: CASSPNSGDGNTIYF.

The J gene is TRBJ2-7, the V gene TRBV28; 9 nucleotides match TRBD2. The CDR3 consists of 16 residues. The germline gives CDR1 MDHEN, CDR2 SYDVKM. The ends lost 5 bases at V and 4 bases at J; junction bases unmatched: 12. CDR3 sequence reads: CASSILGVSGGYEQYF. In DNA form, the CDR3 reads TGTGCCAGCAGTATCCTCGGCGTTAGCGGGGGTTACGAGCAGTACTTC.

This sequence joins TRBV6-5 and TRBJ2-1, with a possible D match to TRBD2 (6 bases). The CDR3 runs 15 residues. V was cut by 8 bases and J by 0 bases, with 14 bases left in between. Germline values: CDR1 MNHEY, CDR2 SVGAGI. CDR3 loop: CASAIRDFSYNEQFF. The CDR3 nucleotides read TGTGCCAGCGCAATCCGGGACTTCTCCTACAATGAGCAGTTCTTC.

V and J are TRBV28 and TRBJ1-5; TRBD1 agrees at 12 bases. J was trimmed by 0 bases and V by 5 bases; bases with no gene match: 8. CDR3 length: 18 residues. The germline gives CDR1 MDHEN, CDR2 SYDVKM. CDR3 region: CASSPTGQGALSNQPQHF. The CDR3 DNA sequence: TGTGCCAGCAGTCCGACGGGACAGGGGGCTCTTAGCAATCAGCCCCAGCATTTT. Filled out from reference TRBV28 and TRBJ1-5, the complete variable domain reads DVKVTQSSRYLVKRTGEKVFLECVQDMDHENMFWYRQDPGLGLRLIYFSYDVKMKEKGDIPEGYSVSREKKERFSLILESASTNQTSMYLCASSPTGQGALSNQPQHFGDGTRLSIL.

This clone was seen once. The chain joins TRBV5-1 to TRBJ1-3; TRBD1 is a possible D gene (5 bases). The V end lost 2 bases, the J end lost 4 bases, and 7 bases lay between the germline ends. Germline CDR1 and CDR2: SGHRS and YFSETQ. The CDR3 is made up of 13 amino acids. The CDR3 coding sequence is TGCGCCAGCAGCTTAGGACACGGAAACACCATATATTTT. Amino acids: CASSLGHGNTIYF.

This chain connects TRBV4-2 to TRBJ2-7, with 7 bases that match TRBD2. CDR3 length: 14 residues. The germline V gene has CDR1 LGHNA and CDR2 YNFKEQ. V shed 0 bases and J 4 bases; nucleotides not matched to a gene: 3. The CDR3 coding sequence is TGTGCCAGCAGCCAAGAACTGGGACTATACGAGCAGTACTTC. Its translation is CASSQELGLYEQYF.